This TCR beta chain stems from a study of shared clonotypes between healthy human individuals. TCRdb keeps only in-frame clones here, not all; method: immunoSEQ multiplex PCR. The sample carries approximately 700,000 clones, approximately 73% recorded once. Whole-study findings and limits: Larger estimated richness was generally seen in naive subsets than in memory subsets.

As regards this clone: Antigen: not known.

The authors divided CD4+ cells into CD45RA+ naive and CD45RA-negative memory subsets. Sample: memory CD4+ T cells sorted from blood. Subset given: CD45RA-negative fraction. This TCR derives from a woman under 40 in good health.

CDR3 loop: CASSSITGIQETQYF. The CDR3, as DNA: TGTGCCAGTAGCTCGATAACAGGGATCCAAGAGACCCAGTACTTC. This chain connects TRBV19 to TRBJ2-5, with D perhaps TRBD1 (6 bases). In germline, CDR1 is LNHDA, CDR2 SQIVND (reference sequence). The germline V and J ends were trimmed by 6 bases and 1 base, with 15 bases remaining between them. The CDR3 loop spans 15 amino acids.